A selection of T cell receptor beta chains follows, all from one sample in a study of T cells expressing NK-cell markers. TCRdb reprocessed the 5' RACE reads and reports one entry per CDR3 protein, with no DNA. Its table lists 250,000 or so distinct CDR3 sequences. The specimen sequenced was blood T cells: a sorted CD56 or NKG2C T cell subset, CD4+ or CD8+ T cells, or bulk PBMC T cells (not recorded which). The receptors stem from a woman between 18 and 70 years old in good health. CDR3s include the opening cysteine and the closing phenylalanine or tryptophan.

V	J	CDR3
TRBV6-1	TRBJ2-6	CASSLDGSGLSGANVLTF
TRBV11-2	TRBJ1-4	CASSLGAGYEKLFF
TRBV3-1	TRBJ2-5	CASSQWGGDQYF
TRBV3-1	TRBJ2-3	CASSQIGREEYTDTQYF
TRBV7-6	TRBJ2-3	CASSFSGKVDTQYF
TRBV7-2	TRBJ2-1	CASSLVNYNEQFF
TRBV7-8	TRBJ2-5	CASSGAQETQYF
TRBV20-1	TRBJ1-2	CSARQVPVGYTF
TRBV20-1	TRBJ2-2	CSAQQETTGELFF
TRBV5-1	TRBJ2-3	CASSLAGGRAQDTQYF
TRBV10-3	TRBJ1-1	CAISESGSFEAFF
TRBV12-3/TRBV12-4	TRBJ2-2	CASSLDSNTGELFF
TRBV30	TRBJ2-1	CAWTVGPGEQFF
TRBV12-3/TRBV12-4	TRBJ1-1	CASSFGVPGDAFF
TRBV5-1	TRBJ1-6	CASSLSASDNSPLHF
TRBV12-3/TRBV12-4	TRBJ1-2	CASTPQGVGYGYTF
TRBV6-6	TRBJ1-2	CAITGTGNYGYTF
TRBV6-6	TRBJ1-1	CASSYPLGEAFF
TRBV20-1	TRBJ2-5	CSARDGTGVKETQYF
TRBV12-3/TRBV12-4	TRBJ1-6	CASSSRTGYNSPLHF
TRBV20-1	TRBJ2-7	CSARDFGDPYEQYF
TRBV9	TRBJ2-1	CASSVVAGTYNEQFF
TRBV20-1	TRBJ1-1	CSAIRSQAVTEAFF
TRBV20-1	TRBJ1-2	CSARGGTTIDGYTF
TRBV5-5	TRBJ2-1	CASLGAGYNEQFF
TRBV10-3	TRBJ2-3	CAISESNTSGGTSDTQYF
TRBV20-1	TRBJ2-6	CSARDGRVPGANVLTF
TRBV7-2	TRBJ1-5	CASNGGGHSNQPQHF
TRBV6-2/TRBV6-3	TRBJ1-5	CASSPKGQGSNQPQHF
TRBV2	TRBJ2-2	CASNPGTSGAGELFF
TRBV18	TRBJ1-2	CASSPRRANYGYTF
TRBV10-3	TRBJ2-7	CAISEKPYEQYF
TRBV28	TRBJ1-2	CASSLGNRIYGYTF